Each of the 8 T cell receptor beta chains below was sequenced from the same sample in a study of T cell responses to AZD1222 COVID-19 vaccine (dated by TCRdb to the early 2020s). The sample's time point label, decoded: baseline before first vaccination. In light of the paper, this sample's treatment or condition label describes: meningococcal conjugate vaccine given as trial control. Preparation of the library involved the immunoSEQ multiplex PCR assay. Held by TCRdb, this immuneACCESS table contains in-frame sequences only and omits some clones. Under half of the omission traces to an unresolved V gene where checked; the cause of the rest is unknown. The sample data list 150,000 to 180,000 clones, and 86% of these were observed just once. The leading ten clones occupy 5.5% to 6% of the sample. Here the sequenced sample was peripheral blood, taken on day 0 of MenACWY control vaccination. These receptors came from an adult in good health.

The chain joins TRBV15 to TRBJ2-1, with D uncertain. Germline assignment: CDR1 LNHNV and CDR2 YYDKDF (reference sequence). Trimming took 0 bases from V and 9 from J, leaving 9 bases between them. This CDR3 spans 13 amino acids. CDR3 nucleotide sequence: TGTGCCACCAGCAGAGAGAGAGCCAGTGAGCAGTTCTTC. Translating gives CATSRERASEQFF.

This rearrangement joins TRBV7-2 to TRBJ1-4; D is possibly TRBD1 (6 bases). The germline gives CDR1 SGHTA, CDR2 FQGNSA. The germline V and J ends were trimmed by 6 bases and 5 bases, with 13 bases remaining between them. This CDR3 has 14 amino acids. The CDR3 region is CASRLQGGNEKLFF. In nucleotides, the CDR3 is TGTGCCAGCAGGCTACAGGGAGGGAATGAAAAACTGTTTTTT.

This clone is a singleton in its sample. The chain carries TRBV9 and TRBJ1-4; D unclear. Germline values: CDR1 SGDLS, CDR2 YYNGEE. This CDR3 region has 14 residues. Trimming removed 2 bases from V and 8 bases from J, with 13 bases in between. The CDR3 sequence is CASSVGGYDEKLFF. In nucleotides, the CDR3 is TGTGCCAGCAGCGTGGGAGGGTACGACGAAAAACTGTTTTTT.

The V and J genes are TRBV12-2 and TRBJ2-7; the table's D call of TRBD2 was not tested on the DNA. TRBV12-2 is listed as a pseudogene. The CDR3 is 10 residues long. The CDR3 protein is CARCTYEQYF. CDR3 nucleotides: TGTGCAAGATGCACTTACGAGCAGTACTTC.

This chain joins TRBV7-2 and TRBJ1-5; 8 bases align to TRBD1. The V gene's germline CDR1 is SGHTA and CDR2 FQGNSA. Losses at the gene ends were 5 bases for V and 5 bases for J; bases not matched to a gene: 5. The CDR3 totals 14 residues. The CDR3 is CASSGDRGDQPQHF. As DNA, the CDR3 is TGTGCCAGCAGCGGTGACAGGGGCGATCAGCCCCAGCATTTT.

The rearrangement uses TRBV6-5 and TRBJ2-7; TRBD2 might be the D (6 bases). Trimming removed 7 bases at V and 4 bases at J, with 17 bases between. This CDR3 is 14 amino acids long. Germline CDR1 MNHEY, CDR2 SVGAGI. The CDR3 DNA follows: TGTGCCAGCAAAGCGACGGGAGTAGGATACGAGCAGTACTTC. Translated: CASKATGVGYEQYF.

The chain employs TRBV7-2 and TRBJ2-3; the D call may be TRBD1 or TRBD2 (6 bases each). V lost 5 bases and J 10 bases, leaving 22 bases between the germline ends. This CDR3 has 15 amino acids. Germline V lookup: CDR1 SGHTA, CDR2 FQGNSA. The CDR3 is CASSPHRVGGGAQYF. The CDR3 coding sequence is TGTGCCAGCAGCCCGCACAGAGTGGGGGGCGGTGCGCAGTATTTT.

J is TRBJ2-2 and V is TRBV4-1; 7 bases fit TRBD1. Trimming removed 0 bases from V and 5 bases from J; junction bases left unmatched: 3. CDR1 is MGHRA and CDR2 is YSYEKL in the germline V gene. The length of the CDR3 is 15 residues. The chain's CDR3 is CASSQDQGETGELFF. In DNA form, the CDR3 reads TGCGCCAGCAGCCAAGATCAGGGGGAGACCGGGGAGCTGTTTTTT.